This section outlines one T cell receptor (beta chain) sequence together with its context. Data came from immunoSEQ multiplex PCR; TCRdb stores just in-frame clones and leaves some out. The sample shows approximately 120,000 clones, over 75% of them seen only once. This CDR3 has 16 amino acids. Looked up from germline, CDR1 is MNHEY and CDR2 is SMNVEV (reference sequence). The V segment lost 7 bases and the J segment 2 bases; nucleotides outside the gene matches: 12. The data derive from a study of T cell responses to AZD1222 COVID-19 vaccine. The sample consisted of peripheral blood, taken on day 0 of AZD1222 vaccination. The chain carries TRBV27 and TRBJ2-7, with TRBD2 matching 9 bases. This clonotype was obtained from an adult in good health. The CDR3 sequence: CASIIPGAGGPYEQYF. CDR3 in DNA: TGTGCCAGCATCATACCTGGGGCGGGAGGGCCCTACGAGCAGTACTTC.